A single sample gave rise to the 18 T cell receptor beta chains below, sequenced in a study of radiation and T cells in renal cell carcinoma. The time point denotes: blood 2 weeks post-SBRT. Indicated treatment: 15 Gy SBRT to primary tumor, nephrectomy 4 weeks later. Libraries were prepared by immunoSEQ multiplex PCR; TCRdb keeps only in-frame clonotypes and omits some of them. The sample carries 120,000 or so clones, 75% to 85% recorded once. Specimen: blood, collected from a patient whose treatment included radiotherapy and nephrectomy. Source of these receptors: a woman between 55 and 75 years old with renal cell carcinoma.

The chain recombines TRBV18 with TRBJ1-2; 8 bases agree with TRBD1. V gave up 4 bases and J gave up 6 bases; unmatched junction bases: 7. Germline CDR1 and CDR2: KGHSH and LQKENI. The CDR3 runs 14 residues. Here the CDR3 DNA reads TGTGCCAGCTCACTTGGGACAGGACTCGATGGCTACACCTTC. As protein: CASSLGTGLDGYTF.

The rearrangement links TRBV2 to TRBJ1-4, with D possibly TRBD1 on 6 matching bases. The CDR3 is 16 amino acids. CDR1 SNHLY and CDR2 FYNNEI come from the germline V gene. V was trimmed by 6 bases and J by 2 bases, leaving 16 bases between them. The DNA for the CDR3 is TGTGCCAGCAGCTCCAGACAGGACCCCACTAATGAAAAACTGTTTTTT. Its protein product is CASSSRQDPTNEKLFF.

The chain employs TRBV30 and TRBJ2-3; TRBD2 matches at 7 bases. CDR3 length: 15 residues. Germline V gene data show CDR1 as GTSNPN and CDR2 as SVGIG (reference sequence). The V segment lost 0 bases and the J segment 1 base; nucleotides outside the gene matches: 4. The CDR3 DNA reads as TGTGCCTGGAGTGTACGACGGGAGGGCACAGATACGCAGTATTTT. It encodes CAWSVRREGTDTQYF.

J is TRBJ1-3 and V is TRBV19; the D gene is possibly TRBD1 (6 bases). Trimming pared 5 bases from V and 0 bases from J, leaving 14 bases between. Germline CDR1 LNHDA, CDR2 SQIVND (reference sequence). The CDR3 runs 16 residues. CDR3 in amino acids: CASSLLDRTSGNTIYF. As DNA, the CDR3 is TGTGCCAGTAGTCTCCTGGACAGAACCTCTGGAAACACCATATATTTT.

V is TRBV5-1 and J is TRBJ2-3, with D perhaps TRBD2 (5 bases). The CDR3 length is 17 residues. In germline, CDR1 is SGHRS, CDR2 YFSETQ. V shed 0 bases and J shed 4 bases, with 18 bases lying between them. CDR3 coding DNA: TGCGCCAGCAGCTTGGAGTCCGGCGGTCTAGCCTCAGATACGCAGTATTTT. Protein: CASSLESGGLASDTQYF.

The chain employs TRBV7-2 and TRBJ2-3, with TRBD2 matching 8 bases. CDR1 SGHTA and CDR2 FQGNSA come from the germline V gene. This CDR3 is 17 amino acids long. V shed 0 bases and J 2 bases; nucleotides not matched to a gene: 7. For the CDR3, the DNA is TGTGCCAGCAGCTTAGCGGTGGGACTAGTTTCCACAGATACGCAGTATTTT. Translated, it gives CASSLAVGLVSTDTQYF.

A single count supports this clone. The V and J genes are TRBV6-6 and TRBJ2-2; no clear D. Deletions cut 2 bases from V and 1 base from J, with 8 bases between. Looked up from germline, CDR1 is MNHNY and CDR2 is SVGAGI (reference sequence). The CDR3 is 15 residues long. CDR3 amino acids: CASSYSSLNTGELFF. The DNA of the CDR3 is TGTGCCAGCAGTTACAGTTCTTTGAACACCGGGGAGCTGTTTTTT.

The V gene is TRBV28, the J gene TRBJ1-5; possible D gene TRBD1, 5 bases. The germline CDR1 and CDR2 sequences are MDHEN and SYDVKM. The ends were cut back, 1 base at V and 4 bases at J, with 8 bases in the middle. This CDR3 is 14 amino acids long. The CDR3 sequence is CASSLLRGNQPQHF. The CDR3 coding sequence is TGTGCCAGCAGTTTATTAAGGGGTAATCAGCCCCAGCATTTT.

The chain links TRBV6-5 to TRBJ1-2, with D unclear. The CDR3 is 14 amino acids. V was trimmed by 5 bases and J by 4 bases, leaving 14 bases between them. The germline gives CDR1 MNHEY, CDR2 SVGAGI. The CDR3 spells CASSPSTYGYGYTF. The CDR3 nucleotides read TGTGCCAGCAGTCCTTCTACATACGGCTATGGCTACACCTTC.

V gene TRBV5-1 combines with J gene TRBJ1-2; 8 bases map to TRBD1. Germline V gene sequence: CDR1 SGHRS, CDR2 YFSETQ. V trimming: 1 base; J trimming: 2 bases; junction bases outside the gene matches: 10. The CDR3 totals 17 residues. CDR3 sequence (DNA): TGCGCCAGCAGCTTGCGGGTCCCTAGACAGGGGAACTATGGCTACACCTTC. Encoded protein: CASSLRVPRQGNYGYTF.

DNA for the CDR3: TGTGCCAGTAGTATGCGGACAGGGGAGCAGCCCCAGCATTTT. Translating it yields CASSMRTGEQPQHF. The chain has TRBV19 and TRBJ1-5; the match to TRBD1 covers 9 bases. Germline V gene data show CDR1 as LNHDA and CDR2 as SQIVND (reference sequence). V was clipped by 3 bases and J by 7 bases; unmatched bases: 4. The CDR3 loop spans 14 amino acids.

The chain has TRBV18 and TRBJ2-5; D uncertain. The CDR3 is made up of 13 amino acids. V was trimmed by 4 bases and J by 2 bases, leaving 8 bases between them. Germline V gives CDR1 KGHSH, CDR2 LQKENI. For the CDR3, the DNA is TGTGCCAGCTCACGGGCAGCGCAAGAGACCCAGTACTTC. Protein product: CASSRAAQETQYF. The whole variable domain, filled in from reference TRBV18 and TRBJ2-5, reads NAGVMQNPRHLVRRRGQEARLRCSPMKGHSHVYWYRQLPEEGLKFMVYLQKENIIDESGMPKERFSAEFPKEGPSILRIQQVVRGDSAAYFCASSRAAQETQYFGPGTRLLVL.

The sample holds a few counts of this clone. The chain recombines TRBV5-1 with TRBJ2-5, with 13 bases matching TRBD2. CDR1 and CDR2 (germline): SGHRS, YFSETQ. Germline trimming cut 4 bases from V and 5 bases from J; bases unmatched to any gene: 5. This CDR3 has 15 residues. CDR3 protein: CASSLGTSGAETQYF. The DNA of the CDR3 is TGCGCCAGCAGCCTCGGGACTAGCGGGGCCGAGACCCAGTACTTC.

The rearrangement joins TRBV5-4 to TRBJ1-1, with 7 nucleotides matching TRBD1. J lost 1 base, V lost 4 bases, and 4 bases had no gene match. Germline V gives CDR1 SGHNT, CDR2 YYREEE (reference sequence). The CDR3 contains 14 residues. The CDR3, as DNA: TGTGCCAGCAGCCTAGACAGGGAGAACACTGAAGCTTTCTTT. Protein: CASSLDRENTEAFF.

This clone was found many times. The J gene is TRBJ1-6, the V gene TRBV7-2; D gene unclear. This CDR3 region has 14 residues. The germline CDR1 and CDR2 sequences are SGHTA and FQGNSA. Trimming removed 3 bases from V and 2 bases from J, with 5 bases in between. CDR3 DNA: TGTGCCAGCAGCTTCACCACCTATAATTCACCCCTCCACTTT. It is translated as CASSFTTYNSPLHF.

The CDR3 is CASSPSGGIGEKLFF. The CDR3 nucleotides read TGTGCCAGCAGCCCAAGCGGAGGAATAGGTGAAAAACTGTTTTTT. V gene TRBV7-8 combines with J gene TRBJ1-4; no definite D call. With 5 bases removed from V and 7 bases from J, the gap between germline ends came to 17 bases. Germline V lookup: CDR1 SGHVS, CDR2 FQNEAQ. This CDR3 spans 15 amino acids.

The chain recombines TRBV5-1 with TRBJ2-7, with 7 nucleotides matching TRBD1. The junction had 9 bases not matched to a gene; V was cut back by 2 bases and J by 4 bases. Germline lookup yields CDR1 SGHRS and CDR2 YFSETQ. The CDR3 totals 15 residues. CDR3 sequence (DNA): TGCGCCAGCAGCTTAGGGGGCACAGGCCAGTACGAGCAGTACTTC. It is translated as CASSLGGTGQYEQYF.

The chain links TRBV19 to TRBJ2-2; 8 nucleotides agree with TRBD2. The V and J ends lost 2 bases and 3 bases, in that order; junction bases with no gene match: 11. CDR3 size: 18 residues. CDR1 and CDR2 (germline): LNHDA, SQIVND (reference sequence). CDR3 residues: CASSILPGRAPYTGELFF. CDR3 DNA sequence: TGTGCCAGTAGTATACTTCCCGGGAGGGCCCCGTACACCGGGGAGCTGTTTTTT.